This entry lists 30 T cell receptor beta chains sequenced from one sample in a study of cytomegalovirus exposure and HLA in healthy donors. Assay: immunoSEQ multiplex PCR; the TCRdb copy retains only in-frame clones and omits some. The sample holds about 98,000 clones, roughly 87% seen once. The material sequenced was PBMCs. The receptors stem from a young woman in good health and CMV-seronegative.

CDR3 nucleotides: TGTGCCAGCAGTTTCTCCCTCTCCTACGAGCAGTACTTC. Amino acids: CASSFSLSYEQYF. The chain recombines TRBV27 with TRBJ2-7; D is undetermined. Germline CDR1 and CDR2: MNHEY and SMNVEV (reference sequence). The V gene lost 3 bases and the J gene lost 0 bases, with 6 bases spanning the gap. This CDR3 spans 13 amino acids.

The chain recombines TRBV4-1 with TRBJ1-2, with D possibly TRBD1 on 5 matching bases. This CDR3 is 14 amino acids long. V gave up 0 bases and J gave up 0 bases, with 5 bases separating them. Germline V gene lookup returns CDR1 MGHRA and CDR2 YSYEKL. Written as DNA, the CDR3 is TGCGCCAGCAGCCAAGACAGGGCTAACTATGGCTACACCTTC. Translating it yields CASSQDRANYGYTF.

This rearrangement joins TRBV5-1 to TRBJ1-6; weak D call: TRBD1 (5 bases). The CDR3 spans 15 residues. V lost 1 base and J 7 bases, leaving 12 bases between the germline ends. Per germline, CDR1 SGHRS and CDR2 YFSETQ. CDR3 nucleotide sequence: TGCGCCAGCAGCTTGTTTCGGGGGGGAAATTCACCCCTCCACTTT. It yields the protein CASSLFRGGNSPLHF. Combining the CDR3 with reference TRBV5-1 and TRBJ1-6 gives the whole variable domain KAGVTQTPRYLIKTRGQQVTLSCSPISGHRSVSWYQQTPGQGLQFLFEYFSETQRNKGNFPGRFSGRQFSNSRSEMNVSTLELGDSALYLCASSLFRGGNSPLHFGNGTRLTVT.

In DNA form, the CDR3 reads TGTGCCAGCAGCTTAGCGCGGGGGGGGAACCGACCCTACGAGCAGTACTTC. Its translation is CASSLARGGNRPYEQYF. The V gene is TRBV7-6, the J gene TRBJ2-7; 9 positions match TRBD2. Trimming cost V 0 bases and J 2 bases; bases outside gene matches: 8. Looked up from germline, CDR1 is SGHVS and CDR2 is FNYEAQ. The CDR3 contains 17 residues.

This sequence joins TRBV7-9 and TRBJ2-1, with 7 nucleotides matching TRBD1. The V segment lost 5 bases and the J segment 7 bases; nucleotides outside the gene matches: 8. The V gene's germline CDR1 is SEHNR and CDR2 FQNEAQ (reference sequence). CDR3 size: 14 residues. The CDR3 DNA sequence: TGTGCCAGCAGCACAGGGACAGTAGGAAATGAGCAGTTCTTC. As protein: CASSTGTVGNEQFF.

The gene calls are TRBV10-1 and TRBJ1-4; D unresolved. Germline CDR1 reads WNHNN; CDR2 reads SYGVQD (reference sequence). The CDR3 sequence is 15 residues long. V lost 3 bases and J 5 bases, leaving 13 bases between the germline ends. DNA for the CDR3: TGCGCCAGCAGTGACCCCAGTACACCCAATGAAAAACTGTTTTTT. It yields the protein CASSDPSTPNEKLFF.

As for this clone: Compared with germline, one end of the junction differs, possibly owing to a read error. The chain recombines TRBV4-3 with TRBJ2-5; D gene ambiguous. Germline CDR1 is LGHNA and CDR2 is YSLEER. The CDR3 consists of 14 residues. The CDR3 region is CASSQDSIIEAQYF. Here the CDR3 DNA reads TGCGCCAGCAGCCAAGATTCTATTATAGAGGCCCAGTACTTC.

The V and J genes are TRBV6-4 and TRBJ2-2; D is undetermined. The CDR3 is made up of 14 amino acids. Germline V gene lookup returns CDR1 MRHNA and CDR2 SNTAGT. The V end was cut by 5 bases, the J end by 5 bases, with 12 bases between. Written as DNA, the CDR3 is TGTGCCAGCAGTATAGTAGCCCGAACCGGGGAGCTGTTTTTT. This codes for CASSIVARTGELFF.

CDR3 loop: CASSVSGRGGAEDTQYF. CDR3 coding DNA: TGTGCCAGCAGCGTATCCGGTCGCGGGGGGGCAGAAGATACGCAGTATTTT. J is TRBJ2-3 and V is TRBV9, with 9 bases lining up with TRBD2. V lost 1 base and J lost 5; bases outside the gene matches: 11. Germline V gene lookup returns CDR1 SGDLS and CDR2 YYNGEE. This CDR3 is built from 17 residues.

This chain connects TRBV29-1 to TRBJ2-3; the D is unclear. Trimming removed 5 bases from V and 1 base from J, with 16 bases in between. From germline, CDR1 is SQVTM and CDR2 ANQGSEA. CDR3 length equals 15 residues. This chain's CDR3 is CSVPFALRGTDTQYF. DNA of the CDR3: TGCAGCGTTCCTTTTGCCCTTCGGGGCACAGATACGCAGTATTTT.

The chain carries TRBV2 and TRBJ1-2, with D possibly being TRBD1 (6 bases). Germline-derived CDR1 and CDR2 are SNHLY and FYNNEI. The CDR3 is made up of 12 amino acids. Trimming cost V 7 bases and J 6 bases, with 12 bases left between them. CDR3 nucleotide sequence: TGTGCCAGCATACAGGGAGAGAATGGCTACACCTTC. Translating gives CASIQGENGYTF.

The chain has TRBV27 and TRBJ2-5; D gene uncertain. There are 13 residues in the CDR3. Germline values: CDR1 MNHEY, CDR2 SMNVEV (reference sequence). The V gene lost 3 bases and the J gene lost 0 bases, with 5 bases spanning the gap. CDR3 DNA sequence: TGTGCCAGCAGTTTTAGCTACCAAGAGACCCAGTACTTC. It yields the protein CASSFSYQETQYF.

The genes are TRBV2 and TRBJ2-3; 8 bases map to TRBD2. Unmatched junction bases numbered 4, after V lost 5 bases and J lost 3 bases. The germline CDR1 and CDR2 sequences are SNHLY and FYNNEI. This CDR3 has 14 amino acids. CDR3 protein: CASSSLAGTDTQYF. The CDR3 bases are TGTGCCAGCAGTTCCCTAGCGGGTACAGATACGCAGTATTTT.

The rearrangement uses TRBV5-1 and TRBJ2-3, with D possibly being TRBD1 (6 bases). CDR3 length equals 14 residues. V lost 4 bases and J 4 bases, leaving 13 bases between the germline ends. The V gene's germline CDR1 is SGHRS and CDR2 YFSETQ. The CDR3 DNA is TGCGCCAGCAGCCCTCCGACAGGAGCAGATACGCAGTATTTT. It yields the protein CASSPPTGADTQYF.

J is TRBJ2-2 and V is TRBV5-5; D unclear. With 4 bases removed from V and 3 bases from J, the gap between germline ends came to 10 bases. CDR3 length: 14 amino acids. From germline, CDR1 is SGHKS and CDR2 YYEKEE (reference sequence). CDR3 amino acids: CASSAATYTGELFF. DNA for the CDR3: TGTGCCAGCAGCGCCGCTACGTACACCGGGGAGCTGTTTTTT.

This CDR3 reads CASSLAGEGGWGYTF. The CDR3 DNA is TGTGCCAGCAGCTTAGCCGGGGAAGGAGGTTGGGGCTACACCTTC. The rearrangement links TRBV7-6 to TRBJ1-2; D not certain. With 0 bases removed from V and 8 bases from J, the gap between germline ends came to 16 bases. CDR3 length: 15 amino acids. Germline V gene data show CDR1 as SGHVS and CDR2 as FNYEAQ.

This chain connects TRBV5-1 to TRBJ2-5; D not resolved. The V and J ends lost 1 base and 1 base respectively, with 5 bases between them. The CDR3 runs to 13 residues. From germline, CDR1 is SGHRS and CDR2 YFSETQ. The CDR3 sequence is CASSLSVQETQYF. Here the CDR3 DNA reads TGCGCCAGCAGCTTGTCAGTCCAAGAGACCCAGTACTTC.

The gene calls are TRBV7-9 and TRBJ2-7; possible D gene TRBD1, 6 bases. V shed 6 bases and J shed 6 bases, with 18 bases lying between them. Germline lookup yields CDR1 SEHNR and CDR2 FQNEAQ (reference sequence). This CDR3 is built from 14 residues. This CDR3 is CASSPPVDSIEQYF. The CDR3 coding sequence is TGTGCCAGCAGTCCCCCCGTGGACAGTATCGAGCAGTACTTC. The variable domain in full, completed from reference TRBV7-9 and TRBJ2-7, reads DTGVSQNPRHKITKRGQNVTFRCDPISEHNRLYWYRQTLGQGPEFLTYFQNEAQLEKSRLLSDRFSAERPKGSFSTLEIQRTEQGDSAMYLCASSPPVDSIEQYFGPGTRLTVT.

The chain employs TRBV6-5 and TRBJ2-1, with TRBD2 matching over 7 bases. Germline values: CDR1 MNHEY, CDR2 SVGAGI. Unmatched junction bases numbered 9, after V lost 3 bases and J lost 4 bases. There are 16 residues in the CDR3. The CDR3 loop is CASSYLGGGGYNEQFF. In nucleotides, the CDR3 is TGTGCCAGCAGTTATTTGGGTGGCGGGGGATACAATGAGCAGTTCTTC.

The chain links TRBV2 to TRBJ2-2, with 8 bases fitting TRBD1. Unmatched junction bases numbered 14, after V lost 0 bases and J lost 5 bases. Germline assignment: CDR1 SNHLY and CDR2 FYNNEI. CDR3 size: 19 residues. The CDR3 sequence: CASSEALDRGRLVTGELFF. The CDR3 DNA reads TGTGCCAGCAGTGAAGCCCTCGACAGGGGCCGGTTGGTGACCGGGGAGCTGTTTTTT. Full variable domain (outside the CDR3, taken from reference TRBV2 and TRBJ2-2): EPEVTQTPSHQVTQMGQEVILRCVPISNHLYFYWYRQILGQKVEFLVSFYNNEISEKSEIFDDQFSVERPDGSNFTLKIRSTKLEDSAMYFCASSEALDRGRLVTGELFFGEGSRLTVL.

The rearrangement uses TRBV9 and TRBJ2-2; 9 nucleotides line up with TRBD1. Germline CDR1 is SGDLS and CDR2 is YYNGEE. This CDR3 contains 17 residues. V trimming: 4 bases; J trimming: 7 bases; junction bases outside the gene matches: 14. The CDR3 region has the DNA TGTGCCAGCAGCACTGGAGGGGACAGGGATCGGGGCGGGGAGCTGTTTTTT. This gives the protein CASSTGGDRDRGGELFF.

The rearrangement joins TRBV9 to TRBJ2-2; TRBD1 agrees at 8 bases. This CDR3 has 15 amino acids. Losses at the gene ends were 3 bases for V and 6 bases for J; bases not matched to a gene: 7. Germline-derived CDR1 and CDR2 are SGDLS and YYNGEE. CDR3 coding DNA: TGTGCCAGCAGCGCAACAGGGGGTGCGGCCGGGGAGCTGTTTTTT. Its translation is CASSATGGAAGELFF.

The V call is TRBV25-1, the J call TRBJ1-2; D call uncertain. CDR3 length: 14 amino acids. CDR1 MGHDK and CDR2 SYGVNS come from the germline V gene. Trimming removed 6 bases at V and 4 bases at J, with 15 bases between. CDR3 sequence reads: CASSSGEGGYGYTF. The CDR3 DNA reads TGTGCCAGCAGCTCCGGTGAGGGAGGCTATGGCTACACCTTC.

The chain couples TRBV5-1 to TRBJ2-1; perhaps TRBD1 as D (5 bases). Germline V gene lookup returns CDR1 SGHRS and CDR2 YFSETQ. This CDR3 region has 15 residues. Between the trimmed V and J ends, which lost 0 bases and 3 bases, there was a span of 10 bases. DNA for the CDR3: TGCGCCAGCAGCTTGGAAGGGGTGGGCTACAATGAGCAGTTCTTC. It encodes CASSLEGVGYNEQFF.

The rearrangement uses TRBV4-1 and TRBJ2-7; tentative D call: TRBD1 (6 bases). V lost 0 bases to trimming and J lost 1 base, with 10 bases between them. CDR3 length equals 15 residues. Looked up from germline, CDR1 is MGHRA and CDR2 is YSYEKL. The CDR3 spells CASSQDRGWSYEQYF. CDR3 bases: TGCGCCAGCAGCCAAGACAGGGGATGGTCCTACGAGCAGTACTTC.

Only a few counts were recorded for this clone. The chain combines TRBV19 with TRBJ2-7; 10 positions agree with TRBD2. V lost 1 base, J lost 3 bases, and 3 bases stayed unmatched. This CDR3 has 15 residues. Germline assignment: CDR1 LNHDA and CDR2 SQIVND (reference sequence). CDR3 sequence reads: CASSIGLAGVYEQYF. In DNA, the CDR3 is TGTGCCAGTAGTATAGGGCTAGCGGGAGTCTACGAGCAGTACTTC. Supplemented by reference TRBV19 and TRBJ2-7, the full variable domain reads DGGITQSPKYLFRKEGQNVTLSCEQNLNHDAMYWYRQDPGQGLRLIYYSQIVNDFQKGDIAEGYSVSREKKESFPLTVTSAQKNPTAFYLCASSIGLAGVYEQYFGPGTRLTVT.

The chain has TRBV5-1 and TRBJ2-5, with 7 bases aligning to TRBD1. The CDR3 has 15 residues. V was pared by 4 bases and J by 0 bases, with 6 bases of the junction left unmatched. Germline CDR1 is SGHRS and CDR2 is YFSETQ. CDR3 sequence: CASSRDREYQETQYF. CDR3 coding DNA: TGCGCCAGCAGCCGGGACAGAGAGTACCAAGAGACCCAGTACTTC.

V is TRBV2 and J is TRBJ2-7; 7 bases line up with TRBD1. V trimming: 5 bases; J trimming: 1 base; junction bases outside the gene matches: 2. This CDR3 contains 13 residues. Germline CDR1 and CDR2: SNHLY and FYNNEI. The CDR3 region is CASSRGQSYEQYF. DNA of the CDR3: TGTGCCAGCAGTCGGGGACAGTCCTACGAGCAGTACTTC.

This clone was recorded a few times. This rearrangement joins TRBV19 to TRBJ1-2; 8 nucleotides match TRBD1. V was pared by 5 bases and J by 8 bases, with 19 bases of the junction left unmatched. The germline V gene has CDR1 LNHDA and CDR2 SQIVND (reference sequence). CDR3 length: 17 residues. CDR3 nucleotide sequence: TGTGCCAGTAGTCCTCAGACAGGGGTCTCTGAGTCGGGCGGCTACACCTTC. Translated: CASSPQTGVSESGGYTF.

The chain employs TRBV7-2 and TRBJ1-2, with D tentatively TRBD1 (5 bases). Germline values: CDR1 SGHTA, CDR2 FQGNSA. This CDR3 has 15 amino acids. The V end lost 5 bases, the J end lost 7 bases, and 20 bases lay between the germline ends. In DNA form, the CDR3 reads TGTGCCAGCAGCCACGACAGCGGGCGCGTAAGTGGCTACACCTTC. Protein product: CASSHDSGRVSGYTF. The whole variable domain, filled in from reference TRBV7-2 and TRBJ1-2, reads GAGVSQSPSNKVTEKGKDVELRCDPISGHTALYWYRQSLGQGLEFLIYFQGNSAPDKSGLPSDRFSAERTGGSVSTLTIQRTQQEDSAVYLCASSHDSGRVSGYTFGSGTRLTVV.